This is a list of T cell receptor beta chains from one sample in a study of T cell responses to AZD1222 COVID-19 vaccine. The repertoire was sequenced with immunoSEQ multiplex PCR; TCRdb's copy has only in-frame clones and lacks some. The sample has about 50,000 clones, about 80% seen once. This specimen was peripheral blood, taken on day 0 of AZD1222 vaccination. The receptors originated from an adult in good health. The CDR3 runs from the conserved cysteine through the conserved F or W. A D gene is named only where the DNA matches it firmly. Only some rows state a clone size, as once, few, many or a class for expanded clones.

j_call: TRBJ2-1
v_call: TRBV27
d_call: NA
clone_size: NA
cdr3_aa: CASSFLGTAPGNEQFF
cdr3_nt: TGTGCCAGCAGTTTCCTAGGGACCGCACCCGGCAATGAGCAGTTCTTC

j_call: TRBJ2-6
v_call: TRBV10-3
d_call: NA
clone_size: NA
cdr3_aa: CAISESSSGSSGANVLTF
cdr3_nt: TGTGCCATCAGTGAGTCGAGCAGCGGATCCTCTGGGGCCAACGTCCTGACTTTC

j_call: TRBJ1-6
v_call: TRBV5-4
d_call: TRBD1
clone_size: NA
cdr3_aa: CASSPGQGYSYNSPLHF
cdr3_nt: TGTGCCAGCAGCCCGGGACAGGGATACTCCTATAATTCACCCCTCCACTTT

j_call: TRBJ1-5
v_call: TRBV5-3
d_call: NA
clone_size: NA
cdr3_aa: CARSCTWGTGNQPQHF
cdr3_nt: TGTGCCAGAAGCTGTACTTGGGGCACGGGCAATCAGCCCCAGCATTTT

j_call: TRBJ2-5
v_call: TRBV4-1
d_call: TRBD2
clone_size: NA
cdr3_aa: CASSQDLRGLQETQYF
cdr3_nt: TGCGCCAGCAGCCAAGACCTCCGGGGACTACAAGAGACCCAGTACTTC

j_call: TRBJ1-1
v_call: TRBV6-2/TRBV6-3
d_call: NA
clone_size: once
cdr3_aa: CASSYSLGRAHRADTEAFF
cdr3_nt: TGTGCCAGCAGTTACTCGCTAGGTAGAGCTCACAGGGCCGACACTGAAGCTTTCTTT

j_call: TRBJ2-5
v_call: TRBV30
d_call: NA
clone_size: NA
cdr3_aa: CAWDLQETQYF
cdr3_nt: TGTGCCTGGGACTTACAAGAGACCCAGTACTTC

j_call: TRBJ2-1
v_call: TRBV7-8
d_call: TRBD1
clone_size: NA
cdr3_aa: CASSPGQGTYNEQFF
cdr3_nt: TGTGCCAGCAGCCCCGGACAGGGAACATACAATGAGCAGTTCTTC

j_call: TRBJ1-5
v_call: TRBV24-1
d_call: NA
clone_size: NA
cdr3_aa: CATSDFRGQPQHF
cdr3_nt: TGTGCCACCAGTGATTTCCGGGGACAGCCCCAGCATTTT

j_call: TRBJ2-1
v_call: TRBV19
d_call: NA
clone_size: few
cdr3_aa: CASSIRGYEQFF
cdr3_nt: TGTGCCAGTAGTATACGAGGCTATGAGCAGTTCTTC

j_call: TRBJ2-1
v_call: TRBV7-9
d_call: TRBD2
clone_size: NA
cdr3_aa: CASSPGVAGGTVSNEQFF
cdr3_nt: TGTGCCAGCAGCCCCGGGGTAGCGGGAGGGACCGTTTCCAATGAGCAGTTCTTC

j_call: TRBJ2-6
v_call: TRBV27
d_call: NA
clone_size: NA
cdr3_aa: CASRGSGANVLTF
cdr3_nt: TGTGCCAGCCGGGGGTCTGGGGCCAACGTCCTGACTTTC

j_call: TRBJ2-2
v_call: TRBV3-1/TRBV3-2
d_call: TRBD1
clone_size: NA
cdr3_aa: CASSHWTGVTGELFF
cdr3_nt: TGTGCCAGCAGCCATTGGACAGGAGTGACCGGGGAGCTGTTTTTT

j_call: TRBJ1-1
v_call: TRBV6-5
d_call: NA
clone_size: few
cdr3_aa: CASSYGSGGKTEAFF
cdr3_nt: TGTGCCAGCAGTTATGGTTCGGGGGGCAAGACTGAAGCTTTCTTT

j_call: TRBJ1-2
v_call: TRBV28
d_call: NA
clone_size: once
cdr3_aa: CASSFRNNYGYTF
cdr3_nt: TGTGCCAGCAGTTTTCGGAATAACTATGGCTACACCTTC

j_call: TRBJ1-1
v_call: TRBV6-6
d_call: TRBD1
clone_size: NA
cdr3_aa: CASSPLGQGARGTEAFF
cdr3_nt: TGTGCCAGCAGTCCCCTTGGACAGGGGGCGCGGGGCACTGAAGCTTTCTTT

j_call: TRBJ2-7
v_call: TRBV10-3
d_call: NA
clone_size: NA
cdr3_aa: CATEGGGGEQYF
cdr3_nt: TGTGCCACGGAGGGGGGTGGGGGCGAGCAGTACTTC

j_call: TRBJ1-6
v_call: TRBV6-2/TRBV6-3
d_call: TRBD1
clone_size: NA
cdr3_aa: CASSLPGQGRIGSPLHF
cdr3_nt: TGTGCCAGCAGTTTACCGGGACAGGGTCGAATCGGTTCACCCCTCCACTTT

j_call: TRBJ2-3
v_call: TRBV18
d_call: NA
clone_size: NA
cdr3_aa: CASSPMGRDTQYF
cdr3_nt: TGTGCCAGCTCACCAATGGGGCGTGATACGCAGTATTTT

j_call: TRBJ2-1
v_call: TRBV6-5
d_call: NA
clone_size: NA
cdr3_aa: CASTGTYNEQFF
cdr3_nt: TGTGCCAGCACGGGGACCTACAATGAGCAGTTCTTC

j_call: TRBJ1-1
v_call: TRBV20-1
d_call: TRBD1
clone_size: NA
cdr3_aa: CSASGQGAFVAFF
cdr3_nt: TGCAGTGCTAGTGGACAGGGGGCGTTTGTAGCTTTCTTT

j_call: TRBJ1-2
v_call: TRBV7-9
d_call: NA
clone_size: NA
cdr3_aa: CASSLEGGPGGYTF
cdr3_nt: TGTGCCAGCAGCTTAGAGGGGGGCCCGGGAGGCTACACCTTC

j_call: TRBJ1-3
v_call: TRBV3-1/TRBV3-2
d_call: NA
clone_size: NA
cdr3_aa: CASSLTGNTIYF
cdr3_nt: TGTGCCAGCAGTCTGACGGGAAACACCATATATTTT

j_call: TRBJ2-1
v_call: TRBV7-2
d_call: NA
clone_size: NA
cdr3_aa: CASSLAPGSYNEQFF
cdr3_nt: TGTGCCAGCAGCTTAGCCCCGGGGTCCTACAATGAGCAGTTCTTC

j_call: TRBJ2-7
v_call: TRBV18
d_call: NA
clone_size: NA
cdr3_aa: CASSPGRGSSYEQYF
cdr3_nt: TGTGCCAGCTCACCGGGACGGGGAAGCTCCTACGAGCAGTACTTC

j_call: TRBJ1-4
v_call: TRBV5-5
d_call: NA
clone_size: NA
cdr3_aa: CASSLRTVNEKLFF
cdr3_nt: TGTGCCAGCAGCTTACGGACAGTAAATGAAAAACTGTTTTTT

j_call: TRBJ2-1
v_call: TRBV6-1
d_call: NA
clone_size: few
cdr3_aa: CASSEYGGPYNEQFF
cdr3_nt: TGTGCCAGCAGTGAATACGGGGGGCCCTACAATGAGCAGTTCTTC

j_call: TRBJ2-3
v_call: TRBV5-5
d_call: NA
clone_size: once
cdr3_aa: CASSLGGSTDTQYF
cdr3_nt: TGTGCCAGCAGCTTAGGGGGGAGCACAGATACGCAGTATTTT

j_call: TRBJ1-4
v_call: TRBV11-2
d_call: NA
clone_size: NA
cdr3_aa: CASAVTSTNEKLFF
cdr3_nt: TGTGCCAGCGCGGTCACCTCAACTAATGAAAAACTGTTTTTT

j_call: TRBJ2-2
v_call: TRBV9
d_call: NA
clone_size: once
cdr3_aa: CASSRANTGELFF
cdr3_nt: TGTGCCAGCAGCCGGGCCAACACCGGGGAGCTGTTTTTT

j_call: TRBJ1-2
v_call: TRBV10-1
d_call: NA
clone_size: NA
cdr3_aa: CASSANRVTGYTF
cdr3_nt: TGCGCCAGCAGTGCCAACAGGGTAACGGGCTACACCTTC

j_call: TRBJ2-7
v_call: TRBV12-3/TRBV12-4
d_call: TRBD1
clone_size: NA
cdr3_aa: CASRGGQVGEQYF
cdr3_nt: TGTGCCAGCAGGGGCGGACAGGTCGGGGAGCAGTACTTC

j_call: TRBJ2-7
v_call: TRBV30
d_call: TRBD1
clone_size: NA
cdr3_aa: CAWSVQGGSYEQYF
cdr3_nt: TGTGCCTGGAGTGTACAGGGGGGCTCCTACGAGCAGTACTTC

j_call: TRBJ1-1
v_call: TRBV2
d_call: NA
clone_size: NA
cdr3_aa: CASIAELNTEAFF
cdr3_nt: TGTGCCAGCATCGCGGAATTGAACACTGAAGCTTTCTTT

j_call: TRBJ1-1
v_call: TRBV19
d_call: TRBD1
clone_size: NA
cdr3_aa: CASSIAGTGTEAFF
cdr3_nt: TGTGCCAGTAGTATAGCTGGGACAGGGACTGAAGCTTTCTTT

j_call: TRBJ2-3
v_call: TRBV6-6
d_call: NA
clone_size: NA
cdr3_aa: CATGKTETDTQYF
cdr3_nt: TGTGCCACAGGGAAGACAGAGACAGATACGCAGTATTTT

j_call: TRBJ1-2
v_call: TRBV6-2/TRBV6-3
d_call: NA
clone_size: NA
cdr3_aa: CASSYSSQAYYGYTF
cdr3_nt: TGTGCCAGCAGTTACTCGTCACAGGCGTACTATGGCTACACCTTC

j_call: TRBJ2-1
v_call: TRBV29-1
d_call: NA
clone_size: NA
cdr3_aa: CSVGRHSDSYNEQFF
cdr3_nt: TGCAGCGTCGGAAGACACTCGGACTCCTACAATGAGCAGTTCTTC

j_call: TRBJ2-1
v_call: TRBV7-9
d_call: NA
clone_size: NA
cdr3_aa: CASRAEKGGDLYNEQFF
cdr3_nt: TGTGCCAGCAGAGCGGAAAAAGGGGGGGACCTCTACAATGAGCAGTTCTTC

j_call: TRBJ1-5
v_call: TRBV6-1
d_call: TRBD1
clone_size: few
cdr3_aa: CASSVQFVGDSAFQPQHF
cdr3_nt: TGTGCCAGCAGTGTACAGTTCGTCGGGGACAGTGCGTTTCAGCCCCAGCATTTT

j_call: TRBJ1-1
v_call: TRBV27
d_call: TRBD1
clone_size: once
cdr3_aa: CASGRTGKRVRTEAFF
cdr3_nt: TGTGCCAGCGGCAGGACAGGGAAGAGGGTCCGTACTGAAGCTTTCTTT

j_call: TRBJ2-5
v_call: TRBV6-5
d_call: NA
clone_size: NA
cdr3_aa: CASSYVYQETQYF
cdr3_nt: TGTGCCAGCAGTTACGTGTACCAAGAGACCCAGTACTTC

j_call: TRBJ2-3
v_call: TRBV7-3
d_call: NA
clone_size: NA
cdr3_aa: CASSLGGASTDTQYF
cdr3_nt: TGTGCCAGCAGCTTAGGCGGAGCTAGCACAGATACGCAGTATTTT

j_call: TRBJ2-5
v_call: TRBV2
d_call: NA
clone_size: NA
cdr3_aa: CASSQGRSETQYF
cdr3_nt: TGTGCCAGCAGCCAGGGAAGGTCAGAGACCCAGTACTTC

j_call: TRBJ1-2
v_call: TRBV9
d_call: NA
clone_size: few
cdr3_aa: CASSTGSVGYTF
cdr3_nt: TGTGCCAGCAGTACAGGGTCGGTTGGCTACACCTTC

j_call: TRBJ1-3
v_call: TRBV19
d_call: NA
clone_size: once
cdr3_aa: CASSVYGSSGNTIYF
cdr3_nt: TGTGCCAGTAGTGTATATGGGAGCTCTGGAAACACCATATATTTT

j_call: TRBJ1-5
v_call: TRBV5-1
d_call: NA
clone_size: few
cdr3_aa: CASSLRAGEDQPQHF
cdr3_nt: TGCGCCAGCAGCCTCAGGGCAGGGGAGGATCAGCCCCAGCATTTT